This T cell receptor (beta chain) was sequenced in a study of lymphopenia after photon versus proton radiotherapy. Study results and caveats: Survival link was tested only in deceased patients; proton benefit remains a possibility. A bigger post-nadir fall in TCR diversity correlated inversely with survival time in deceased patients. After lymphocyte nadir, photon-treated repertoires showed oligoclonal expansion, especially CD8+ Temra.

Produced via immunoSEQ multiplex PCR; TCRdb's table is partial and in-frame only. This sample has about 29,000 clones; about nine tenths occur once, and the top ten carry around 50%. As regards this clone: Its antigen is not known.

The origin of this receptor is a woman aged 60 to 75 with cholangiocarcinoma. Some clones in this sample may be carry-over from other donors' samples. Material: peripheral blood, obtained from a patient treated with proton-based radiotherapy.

CDR3: CASSFSTAGGTDTQYF. CDR3 nucleotide sequence: TGTGCCAGCAGCTTCTCAACAGCGGGGGGAACAGATACGCAGTATTTT. V gene TRBV5-8 combines with J gene TRBJ2-3; 9 nucleotides line up with TRBD2. The CDR3 spans 16 residues. V was clipped by 2 bases and J by 3 bases; unmatched bases: 7. The germline V gene has CDR1 SGHTS and CDR2 YDEGEE. The full variable domain, completed using reference TRBV5-8 and TRBJ2-3, is EAGVTQSPTHLIKTRGQQATLRCSPISGHTSVYWYQQALGLGLQFLLWYDEGEERNRGNFPPRFSGRQFPNYSSELNVNALELEDSALYLCASSFSTAGGTDTQYFGPGTRLTVL.